The present T cell receptor (beta chain) was sequenced within a study of cytomegalovirus exposure and HLA in healthy donors. On the study more broadly: Earlier findings included 100 million to 130 million unique TCR beta sequences obtained from 150 million to 200 million T cells. Among the 398 donors who were genotyped, approximately 76% fell in the genetic ancestry cluster that is associated with self-reported Caucasian donors.

Note on this clone: The target antigen is unknown.

General observations from the study: Previous analysis showed most TCR beta V segments were productive about 87% or about 30% of the time.

CDR1 is WSHSY, CDR2 SAAADI, per germline. The CDR3 is made up of 14 amino acids. J lost 2 bases, V lost 7 bases, and 5 bases had no gene match. PCR was performed using 60 Vbeta and 13 Jbeta primers. Using immunoSEQ multiplex PCR, the repertoire was profiled, and TCRdb retains in-frame clones only, with some absent. The sample's table shows 70,000 or so clones. Input material: PBMCs. This chain uses TRBV10-2 with TRBJ1-3; 7 positions agree with TRBD1. This receptor was obtained from a man aged 35 to 55 in good health and CMV-seronegative. CDR3 in DNA: TGCGCCAGCAAATCCGGGACAGCTGGAAACACCATATATTTT. It translates to CASKSGTAGNTIYF.